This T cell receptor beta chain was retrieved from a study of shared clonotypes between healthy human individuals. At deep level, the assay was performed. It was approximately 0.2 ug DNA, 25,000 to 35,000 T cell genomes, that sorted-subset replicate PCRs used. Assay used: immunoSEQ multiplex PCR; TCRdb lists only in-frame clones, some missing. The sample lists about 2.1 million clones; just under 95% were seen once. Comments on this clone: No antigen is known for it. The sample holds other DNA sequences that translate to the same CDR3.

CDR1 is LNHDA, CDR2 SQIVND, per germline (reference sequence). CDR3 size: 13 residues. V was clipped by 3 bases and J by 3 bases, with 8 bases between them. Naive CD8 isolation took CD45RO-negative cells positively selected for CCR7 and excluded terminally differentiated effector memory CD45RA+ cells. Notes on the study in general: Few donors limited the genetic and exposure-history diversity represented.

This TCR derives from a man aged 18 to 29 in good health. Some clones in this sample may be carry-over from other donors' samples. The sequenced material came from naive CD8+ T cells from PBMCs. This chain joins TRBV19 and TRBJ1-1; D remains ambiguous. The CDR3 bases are TGTGCCAGTAGTATTACGGGTTACACTGAAGCTTTCTTT. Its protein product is CASSITGYTEAFF.